The next 8 T cell receptor beta chains were all read from a single sample in a study of T cells in Graves' hyperthyroidism and ophthalmopathy. TCR beta CDR3 sequences were amplified from RNA transcripts. HTBI primers drove first-round RT-PCR of the TCR CDR3. In TCRdb, the multiplex PCR reads were re-called with MiXCR into one record per CDR3 protein. Seen here are more than 500,000 distinct CDR3 sequences, about 45% observed once, and the top ten hold about 40%. The sequencing input was peripheral blood or thyroid tissue (not recorded which). The receptors originated from an adult woman with Graves' disease, either hyperthyroidism or ophthalmopathy (not recorded which).

This clonotype was counted only a few times. J is TRBJ1-1 and V is TRBV7-2, with TRBD1 matching 7 bases. This CDR3 is built from 13 residues. The V gene end was trimmed by 7 bases and the J gene end by 3 bases; junction bases not matched to a gene: 5. Germline V gene sequence: CDR1 SGHTA, CDR2 FQGNSA. CDR3 residues: CASTTGLDTEAFF. CDR3 nucleotides: TGTGCCAGCACGACAGGGCTCGACACTGAAGCTTTCTTT.

This clonotype was detected once. The chain employs TRBV15 and TRBJ2-7; 10 nucleotides agree with TRBD1. V shed 4 bases, J shed 4 bases, and the junction held 10 bases outside the gene matches. The CDR3 spans 16 residues. CDR1 is LNHNV and CDR2 is YYDKDF in the germline V gene (reference sequence). CDR3 sequence (DNA): TGTGCCACCAGCACGGACCCCGGGACAGGGGTTTACGAGCAGTACTTC. Protein product: CATSTDPGTGVYEQYF.

The V and J genes are TRBV6-5 and TRBJ2-2, with D hard to call. The CDR3 totals 15 residues. Germline assignment: CDR1 MNHEY and CDR2 SVGAGI. Trimming took off 5 bases at V and 2 bases at J, with 12 bases between the two ends. CDR3 sequence reads: CASSGTVKNTGELFF. CDR3 bases: TGTGCCAGCAGTGGAACAGTAAAAAACACCGGGGAGCTGTTTTTT.

The genes are TRBV29-1 and TRBJ2-7; weak D call: TRBD1 (6 bases). V lost 3 bases to trimming and J lost 7 bases, with 16 bases between them. The germline V gene has CDR1 SQVTM and CDR2 ANQGSEA. The CDR3 is 13 residues long. CDR3 coding DNA: TGCAGCGTTGATATGGGGGCGGCCGGGGAGCAGTACTTC. Its translation: CSVDMGAAGEQYF.

CDR3 DNA sequence: TGCGCCAGCAGCTTGACTCGGAAGAACACCGGGGAGCTGTTTTTT. It translates to CASSLTRKNTGELFF. The rearrangement uses TRBV5-1 and TRBJ2-2; D is ambiguous. This CDR3 contains 15 residues. Germline CDR1 reads SGHRS; CDR2 reads YFSETQ. V shed 1 base and J shed 1 base, with 8 bases lying between them.

This clonotype came up many times. The CDR3 DNA sequence: TGTGCCACCAGCAGAGATAAGGACGGCACTGAAGCTTTCTTT. Translation: CATSRDKDGTEAFF. The J gene is TRBJ1-1, the V gene TRBV15; D unclear. The CDR3 has 14 residues. Germline CDR1 and CDR2: LNHNV and YYDKDF (reference sequence). V dropped 0 bases and J dropped 4 bases, with 9 bases sitting between them.

J is TRBJ2-7 and V is TRBV3-1; possibly TRBD2 for D (5 bases). Trimming took 3 bases from V and 3 from J, leaving 9 bases between them. CDR1 and CDR2 (germline): LGHDT, YNNKEL (reference sequence). The CDR3 has 13 amino acids. This CDR3 is CASSQRGGYEQYF. For the CDR3, the DNA is TGTGCCAGCAGCCAGAGAGGAGGCTACGAGCAGTACTTC.

This clonotype was recorded many times. The V gene is TRBV19, the J gene TRBJ2-2, with 8 bases identical to TRBD2. CDR3 length: 15 amino acids. Unmatched junction bases numbered 3, after V lost 5 bases and J lost 1 base. Germline CDR1 LNHDA, CDR2 SQIVND (reference sequence). CDR3 residues: CASSLRGGNTGELFF. The CDR3 nucleotides are TGTGCCAGTAGTCTCCGGGGGGGGAACACCGGGGAGCTGTTTTTT.